This TCR beta chain is from a study of regulatory T cells in long-lasting Graves disease. Time point reported: persistent/refractory GD, antithyroid drugs over 5 years with positive TRAb. Generation of the TCR library employed RNA extracted from PBMCs. This clonotype appeared many times. V was shortened by 4 bases and J by 8 bases, with 11 bases between the two germline ends. The CDR3 extends over 11 amino acids. Germline V CDR1 and CDR2: GTSNPN, SVGIG (reference sequence). Arm-PCR of CDR3 regions with iRepertoire HTBI primers generated TCR beta libraries. TCRdb analysed the multiplex PCR reads with MiXCR anew, one entry per CDR3 protein. In the table there are 450,000 or so distinct CDR3 sequences, around 20% of which are singletons.

The sequencing here drew on peripheral blood mononuclear cells (PBMCs), taken when the disease was refractory, from a patient treated with antithyroid drugs. The sequence came from a female donor with Graves disease. The chain employs TRBV30 and TRBJ1-2; D is undetermined. CDR3 nucleotide sequence: TGTGCCTGGAAGCTGGGCGGCGGCTACACCTTC. Residues: CAWKLGGGYTF.